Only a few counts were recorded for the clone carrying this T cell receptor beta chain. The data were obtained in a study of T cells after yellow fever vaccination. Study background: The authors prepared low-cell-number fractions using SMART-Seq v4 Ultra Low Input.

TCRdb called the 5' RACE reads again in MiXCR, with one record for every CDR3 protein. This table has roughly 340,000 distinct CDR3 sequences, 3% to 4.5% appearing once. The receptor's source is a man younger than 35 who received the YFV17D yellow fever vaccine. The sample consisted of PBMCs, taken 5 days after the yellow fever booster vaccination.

CDR3 nucleotide sequence: TGTGCCAGCAGTTTGGCCCGCGGAAAGGACGGCTACACCTTC. Residues: CASSLARGKDGYTF. The chain uses TRBV12-3 or TRBV12-4 and TRBJ1-2, with D unclear. There are 14 residues in the CDR3. With 3 bases removed from V and 8 bases from J, the gap between germline ends came to 16 bases.